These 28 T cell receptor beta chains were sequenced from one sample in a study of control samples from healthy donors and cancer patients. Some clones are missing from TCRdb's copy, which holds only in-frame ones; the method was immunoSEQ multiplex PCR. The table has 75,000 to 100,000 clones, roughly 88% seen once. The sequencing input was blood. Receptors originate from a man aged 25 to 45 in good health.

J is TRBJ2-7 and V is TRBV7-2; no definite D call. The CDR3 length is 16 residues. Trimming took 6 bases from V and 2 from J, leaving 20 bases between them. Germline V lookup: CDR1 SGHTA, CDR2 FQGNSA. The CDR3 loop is CASSLRPDMIAYEQYF. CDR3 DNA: TGTGCCAGCAGTTTACGACCTGACATGATAGCCTACGAGCAGTACTTC.

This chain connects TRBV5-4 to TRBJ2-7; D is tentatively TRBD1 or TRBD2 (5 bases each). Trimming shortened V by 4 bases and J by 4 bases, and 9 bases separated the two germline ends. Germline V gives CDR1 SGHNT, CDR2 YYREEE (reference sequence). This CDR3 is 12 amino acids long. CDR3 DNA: TGTGCCAGCAGCCGGGACGATTACGAGCAGTACTTC. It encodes CASSRDDYEQYF.

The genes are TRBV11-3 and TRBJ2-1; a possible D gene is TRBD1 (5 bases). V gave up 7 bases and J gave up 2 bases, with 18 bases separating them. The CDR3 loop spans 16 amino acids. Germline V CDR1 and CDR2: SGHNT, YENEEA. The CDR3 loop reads CASTPWWGAPYNEQFF. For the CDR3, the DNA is TGTGCCAGCACCCCGTGGTGGGGCGCCCCCTACAATGAGCAGTTCTTC.

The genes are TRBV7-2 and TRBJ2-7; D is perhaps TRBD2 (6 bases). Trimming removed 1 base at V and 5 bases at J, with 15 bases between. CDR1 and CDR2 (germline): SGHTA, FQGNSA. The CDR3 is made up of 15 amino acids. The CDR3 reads CASSLVVGRTNEQYF. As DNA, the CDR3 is TGTGCCAGCAGCTTAGTTGTGGGGAGGACAAACGAGCAGTACTTC.

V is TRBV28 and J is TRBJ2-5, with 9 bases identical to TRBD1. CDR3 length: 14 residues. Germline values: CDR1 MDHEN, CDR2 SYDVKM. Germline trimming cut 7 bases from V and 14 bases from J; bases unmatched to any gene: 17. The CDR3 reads CASTLGDRVKDFYF. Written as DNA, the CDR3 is TGTGCCAGCACCTTGGGGGACAGGGTAAAAGATTTTTACTTC.

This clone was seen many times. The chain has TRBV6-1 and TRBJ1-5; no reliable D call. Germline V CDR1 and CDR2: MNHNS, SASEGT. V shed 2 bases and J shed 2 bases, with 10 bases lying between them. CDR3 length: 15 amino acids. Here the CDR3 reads CASSESDGGNQPQHF. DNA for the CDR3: TGTGCCAGCAGTGAATCGGATGGGGGCAATCAGCCCCAGCATTTT.

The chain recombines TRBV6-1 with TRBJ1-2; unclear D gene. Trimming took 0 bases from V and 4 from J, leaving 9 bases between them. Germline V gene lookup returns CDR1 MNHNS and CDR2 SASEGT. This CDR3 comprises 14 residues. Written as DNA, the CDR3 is TGTGCCAGCAGTGAAGCGCGCGGGATCTATGGCTACACCTTC. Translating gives CASSEARGIYGYTF.

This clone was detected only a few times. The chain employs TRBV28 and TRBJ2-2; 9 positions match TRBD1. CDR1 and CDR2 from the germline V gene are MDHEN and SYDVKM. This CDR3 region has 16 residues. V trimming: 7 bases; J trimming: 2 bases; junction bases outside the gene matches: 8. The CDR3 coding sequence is TGTGCCAGCAAAAGGGACAGGGTGTTAAACACCGGGGAGCTGTTTTTT. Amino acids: CASKRDRVLNTGELFF.

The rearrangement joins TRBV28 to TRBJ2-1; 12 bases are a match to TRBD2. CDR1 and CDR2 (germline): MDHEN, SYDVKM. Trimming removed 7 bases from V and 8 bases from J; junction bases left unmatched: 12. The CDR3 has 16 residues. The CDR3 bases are TGTGCCAGCAACGAACTGACTAGCGGGAGAGTTTATGAGCAGTTCTTC. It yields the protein CASNELTSGRVYEQFF.

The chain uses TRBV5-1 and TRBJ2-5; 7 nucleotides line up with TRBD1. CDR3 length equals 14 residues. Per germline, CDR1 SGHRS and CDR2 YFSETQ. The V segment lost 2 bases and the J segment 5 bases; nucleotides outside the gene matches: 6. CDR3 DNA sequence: TGCGCCAGCAGCTTTTCACAGGGGAGCGAGACCCAGTACTTC. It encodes CASSFSQGSETQYF.

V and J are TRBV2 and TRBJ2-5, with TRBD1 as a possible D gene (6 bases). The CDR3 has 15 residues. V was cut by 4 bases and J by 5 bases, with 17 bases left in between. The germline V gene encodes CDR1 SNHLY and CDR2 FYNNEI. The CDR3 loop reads CASSGDRLNWETQYF. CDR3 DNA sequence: TGTGCCAGCAGTGGTGACAGGTTAAATTGGGAGACCCAGTACTTC.

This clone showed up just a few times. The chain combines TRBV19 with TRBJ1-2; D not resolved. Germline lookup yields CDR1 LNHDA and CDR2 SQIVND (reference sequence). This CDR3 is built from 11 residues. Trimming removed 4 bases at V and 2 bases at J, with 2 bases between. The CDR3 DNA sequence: TGTGCCAGTAGTAACAACTATGGCTACACCTTC. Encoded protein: CASSNNYGYTF.

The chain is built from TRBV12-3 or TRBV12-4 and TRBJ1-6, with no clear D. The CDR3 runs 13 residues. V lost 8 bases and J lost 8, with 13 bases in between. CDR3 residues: CASRTLGHSPLHF. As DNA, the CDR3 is TGTGCCAGCCGAACACTGGGCCATTCACCCCTCCACTTT.

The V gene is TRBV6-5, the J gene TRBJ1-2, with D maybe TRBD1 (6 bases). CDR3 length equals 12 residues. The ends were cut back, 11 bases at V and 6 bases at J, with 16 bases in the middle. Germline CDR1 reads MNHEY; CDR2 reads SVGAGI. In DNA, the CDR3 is TGTGCCGCGCGAGGAGGGGGAAATGGCTACACCTTC. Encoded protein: CAARGGGNGYTF.

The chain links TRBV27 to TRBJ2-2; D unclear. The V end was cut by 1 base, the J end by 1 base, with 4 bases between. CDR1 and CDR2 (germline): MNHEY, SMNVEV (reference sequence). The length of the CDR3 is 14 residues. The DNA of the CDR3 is TGTGCCAGCAGTTTATTAGGGAACACCGGGGAGCTGTTTTTT. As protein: CASSLLGNTGELFF.

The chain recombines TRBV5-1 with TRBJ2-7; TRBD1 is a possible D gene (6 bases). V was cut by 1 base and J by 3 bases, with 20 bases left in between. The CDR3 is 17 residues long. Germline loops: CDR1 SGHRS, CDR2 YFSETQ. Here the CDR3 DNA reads TGCGCCAGCAGCTTGTCGCGGAACACGGGACAAAGCTACGAGCAGTACTTC. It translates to CASSLSRNTGQSYEQYF.

This chain's CDR3 is CASSYNGDRGNAFF. The CDR3 DNA is TGTGCCAGCAGTTATAATGGGGACAGGGGCAATGCTTTCTTT. The V and J genes are TRBV6-5 and TRBJ1-1, with 10 positions matching TRBD1. Germline V gene sequence: CDR1 MNHEY, CDR2 SVGAGI. CDR3 length: 14 residues. After removal of 3 bases from V and 11 bases from J, the junction contained 9 bases not matched to a gene.

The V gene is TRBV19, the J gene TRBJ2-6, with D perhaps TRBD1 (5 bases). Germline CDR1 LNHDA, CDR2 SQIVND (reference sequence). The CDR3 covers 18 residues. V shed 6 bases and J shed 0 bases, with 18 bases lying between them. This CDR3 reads CASSPYRYSDSGANVLTF. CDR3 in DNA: TGTGCCAGTAGCCCCTACAGGTACTCCGACTCTGGGGCCAACGTCCTGACTTTC.

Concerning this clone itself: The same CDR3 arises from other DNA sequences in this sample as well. The DNA of the CDR3 is TGCGCCAGCAGCAGCGGACAGGGCTACAATGAGCAGTTCTTC. Protein: CASSSGQGYNEQFF. The chain employs TRBV5-1 and TRBJ2-1; 8 bases agree with TRBD1. The CDR3 is made up of 14 amino acids. Germline CDR1 reads SGHRS; CDR2 reads YFSETQ. V lost 4 bases to trimming and J lost 3 bases; unmatched junction nucleotides: 3.

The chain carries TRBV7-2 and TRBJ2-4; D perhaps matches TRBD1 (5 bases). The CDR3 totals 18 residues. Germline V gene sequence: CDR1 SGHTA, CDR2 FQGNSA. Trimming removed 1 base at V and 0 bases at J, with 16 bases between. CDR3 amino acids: CASSLGRVPELAKNIQYF. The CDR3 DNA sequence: TGTGCCAGCAGCTTAGGCAGGGTTCCCGAGCTAGCCAAAAACATTCAGTACTTC.

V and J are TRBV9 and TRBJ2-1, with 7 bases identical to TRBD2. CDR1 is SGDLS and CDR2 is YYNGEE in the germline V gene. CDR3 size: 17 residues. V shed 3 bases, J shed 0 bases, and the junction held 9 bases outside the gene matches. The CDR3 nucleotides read TGTGCCAGCAGCGCCCCCCCTAGCGGTGGCTCCTACAATGAGCAGTTCTTC. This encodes CASSAPPSGGSYNEQFF. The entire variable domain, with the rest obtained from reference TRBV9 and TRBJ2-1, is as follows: DSGVTQTPKHLITATGQRVTLRCSPRSGDLSVYWYQQSLDQGLQFLIQYYNGEERAKGNILERFSAQQFPDLHSELNLSSLELGDSALYFCASSAPPSGGSYNEQFFGPGTRLTVL.

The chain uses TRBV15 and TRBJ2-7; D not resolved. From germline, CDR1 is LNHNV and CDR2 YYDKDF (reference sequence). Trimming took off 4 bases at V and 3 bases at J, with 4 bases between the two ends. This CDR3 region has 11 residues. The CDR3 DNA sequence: TGTGCCACCAGCATTGGCTACGAGCAGTACTTC. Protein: CATSIGYEQYF.

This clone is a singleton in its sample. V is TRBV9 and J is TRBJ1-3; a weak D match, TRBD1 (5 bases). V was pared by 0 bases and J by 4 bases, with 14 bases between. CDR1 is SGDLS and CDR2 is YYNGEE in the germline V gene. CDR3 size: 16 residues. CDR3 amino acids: CASSVERGLTGNTIYF. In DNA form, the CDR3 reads TGTGCCAGCAGCGTAGAGCGGGGCCTTACGGGAAACACCATATATTTT.

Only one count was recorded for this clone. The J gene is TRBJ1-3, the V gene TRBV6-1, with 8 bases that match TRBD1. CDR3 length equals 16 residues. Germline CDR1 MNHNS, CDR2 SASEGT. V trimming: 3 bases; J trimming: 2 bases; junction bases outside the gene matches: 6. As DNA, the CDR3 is TGTGCCAGCAGTGATCCTGGACAGGGACCTGGAAACACCATATATTTT. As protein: CASSDPGQGPGNTIYF.

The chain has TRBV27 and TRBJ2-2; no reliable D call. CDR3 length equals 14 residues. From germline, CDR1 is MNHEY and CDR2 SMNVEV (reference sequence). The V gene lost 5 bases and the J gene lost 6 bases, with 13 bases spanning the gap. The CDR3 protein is CASSPETSSGELFF. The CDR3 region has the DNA TGTGCCAGCAGTCCTGAGACCTCGTCCGGGGAGCTGTTTTTT.

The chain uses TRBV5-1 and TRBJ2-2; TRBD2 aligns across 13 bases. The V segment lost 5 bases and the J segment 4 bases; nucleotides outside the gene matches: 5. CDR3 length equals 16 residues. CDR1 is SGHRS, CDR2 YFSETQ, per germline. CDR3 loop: CASRSGTSGITGELFF. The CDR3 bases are TGCGCCAGCAGGTCCGGGACTAGCGGGATCACCGGGGAGCTGTTTTTT.

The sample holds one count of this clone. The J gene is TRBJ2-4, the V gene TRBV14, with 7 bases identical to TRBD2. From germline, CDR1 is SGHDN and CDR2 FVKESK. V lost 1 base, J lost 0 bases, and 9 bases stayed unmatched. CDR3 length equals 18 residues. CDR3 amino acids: CASSQALRGGLAKNIQYF. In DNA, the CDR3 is TGTGCCAGCAGCCAAGCCTTACGCGGGGGACTAGCCAAAAACATTCAGTACTTC.

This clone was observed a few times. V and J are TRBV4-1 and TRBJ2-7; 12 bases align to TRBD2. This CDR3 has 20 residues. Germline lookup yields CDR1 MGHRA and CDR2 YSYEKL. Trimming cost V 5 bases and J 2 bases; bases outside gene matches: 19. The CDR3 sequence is CASSFGSTSGRPLLTYEQYF. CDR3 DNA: TGCGCCAGCAGCTTCGGTTCCACTAGCGGGAGGCCGCTACTTACCTACGAGCAGTACTTC.